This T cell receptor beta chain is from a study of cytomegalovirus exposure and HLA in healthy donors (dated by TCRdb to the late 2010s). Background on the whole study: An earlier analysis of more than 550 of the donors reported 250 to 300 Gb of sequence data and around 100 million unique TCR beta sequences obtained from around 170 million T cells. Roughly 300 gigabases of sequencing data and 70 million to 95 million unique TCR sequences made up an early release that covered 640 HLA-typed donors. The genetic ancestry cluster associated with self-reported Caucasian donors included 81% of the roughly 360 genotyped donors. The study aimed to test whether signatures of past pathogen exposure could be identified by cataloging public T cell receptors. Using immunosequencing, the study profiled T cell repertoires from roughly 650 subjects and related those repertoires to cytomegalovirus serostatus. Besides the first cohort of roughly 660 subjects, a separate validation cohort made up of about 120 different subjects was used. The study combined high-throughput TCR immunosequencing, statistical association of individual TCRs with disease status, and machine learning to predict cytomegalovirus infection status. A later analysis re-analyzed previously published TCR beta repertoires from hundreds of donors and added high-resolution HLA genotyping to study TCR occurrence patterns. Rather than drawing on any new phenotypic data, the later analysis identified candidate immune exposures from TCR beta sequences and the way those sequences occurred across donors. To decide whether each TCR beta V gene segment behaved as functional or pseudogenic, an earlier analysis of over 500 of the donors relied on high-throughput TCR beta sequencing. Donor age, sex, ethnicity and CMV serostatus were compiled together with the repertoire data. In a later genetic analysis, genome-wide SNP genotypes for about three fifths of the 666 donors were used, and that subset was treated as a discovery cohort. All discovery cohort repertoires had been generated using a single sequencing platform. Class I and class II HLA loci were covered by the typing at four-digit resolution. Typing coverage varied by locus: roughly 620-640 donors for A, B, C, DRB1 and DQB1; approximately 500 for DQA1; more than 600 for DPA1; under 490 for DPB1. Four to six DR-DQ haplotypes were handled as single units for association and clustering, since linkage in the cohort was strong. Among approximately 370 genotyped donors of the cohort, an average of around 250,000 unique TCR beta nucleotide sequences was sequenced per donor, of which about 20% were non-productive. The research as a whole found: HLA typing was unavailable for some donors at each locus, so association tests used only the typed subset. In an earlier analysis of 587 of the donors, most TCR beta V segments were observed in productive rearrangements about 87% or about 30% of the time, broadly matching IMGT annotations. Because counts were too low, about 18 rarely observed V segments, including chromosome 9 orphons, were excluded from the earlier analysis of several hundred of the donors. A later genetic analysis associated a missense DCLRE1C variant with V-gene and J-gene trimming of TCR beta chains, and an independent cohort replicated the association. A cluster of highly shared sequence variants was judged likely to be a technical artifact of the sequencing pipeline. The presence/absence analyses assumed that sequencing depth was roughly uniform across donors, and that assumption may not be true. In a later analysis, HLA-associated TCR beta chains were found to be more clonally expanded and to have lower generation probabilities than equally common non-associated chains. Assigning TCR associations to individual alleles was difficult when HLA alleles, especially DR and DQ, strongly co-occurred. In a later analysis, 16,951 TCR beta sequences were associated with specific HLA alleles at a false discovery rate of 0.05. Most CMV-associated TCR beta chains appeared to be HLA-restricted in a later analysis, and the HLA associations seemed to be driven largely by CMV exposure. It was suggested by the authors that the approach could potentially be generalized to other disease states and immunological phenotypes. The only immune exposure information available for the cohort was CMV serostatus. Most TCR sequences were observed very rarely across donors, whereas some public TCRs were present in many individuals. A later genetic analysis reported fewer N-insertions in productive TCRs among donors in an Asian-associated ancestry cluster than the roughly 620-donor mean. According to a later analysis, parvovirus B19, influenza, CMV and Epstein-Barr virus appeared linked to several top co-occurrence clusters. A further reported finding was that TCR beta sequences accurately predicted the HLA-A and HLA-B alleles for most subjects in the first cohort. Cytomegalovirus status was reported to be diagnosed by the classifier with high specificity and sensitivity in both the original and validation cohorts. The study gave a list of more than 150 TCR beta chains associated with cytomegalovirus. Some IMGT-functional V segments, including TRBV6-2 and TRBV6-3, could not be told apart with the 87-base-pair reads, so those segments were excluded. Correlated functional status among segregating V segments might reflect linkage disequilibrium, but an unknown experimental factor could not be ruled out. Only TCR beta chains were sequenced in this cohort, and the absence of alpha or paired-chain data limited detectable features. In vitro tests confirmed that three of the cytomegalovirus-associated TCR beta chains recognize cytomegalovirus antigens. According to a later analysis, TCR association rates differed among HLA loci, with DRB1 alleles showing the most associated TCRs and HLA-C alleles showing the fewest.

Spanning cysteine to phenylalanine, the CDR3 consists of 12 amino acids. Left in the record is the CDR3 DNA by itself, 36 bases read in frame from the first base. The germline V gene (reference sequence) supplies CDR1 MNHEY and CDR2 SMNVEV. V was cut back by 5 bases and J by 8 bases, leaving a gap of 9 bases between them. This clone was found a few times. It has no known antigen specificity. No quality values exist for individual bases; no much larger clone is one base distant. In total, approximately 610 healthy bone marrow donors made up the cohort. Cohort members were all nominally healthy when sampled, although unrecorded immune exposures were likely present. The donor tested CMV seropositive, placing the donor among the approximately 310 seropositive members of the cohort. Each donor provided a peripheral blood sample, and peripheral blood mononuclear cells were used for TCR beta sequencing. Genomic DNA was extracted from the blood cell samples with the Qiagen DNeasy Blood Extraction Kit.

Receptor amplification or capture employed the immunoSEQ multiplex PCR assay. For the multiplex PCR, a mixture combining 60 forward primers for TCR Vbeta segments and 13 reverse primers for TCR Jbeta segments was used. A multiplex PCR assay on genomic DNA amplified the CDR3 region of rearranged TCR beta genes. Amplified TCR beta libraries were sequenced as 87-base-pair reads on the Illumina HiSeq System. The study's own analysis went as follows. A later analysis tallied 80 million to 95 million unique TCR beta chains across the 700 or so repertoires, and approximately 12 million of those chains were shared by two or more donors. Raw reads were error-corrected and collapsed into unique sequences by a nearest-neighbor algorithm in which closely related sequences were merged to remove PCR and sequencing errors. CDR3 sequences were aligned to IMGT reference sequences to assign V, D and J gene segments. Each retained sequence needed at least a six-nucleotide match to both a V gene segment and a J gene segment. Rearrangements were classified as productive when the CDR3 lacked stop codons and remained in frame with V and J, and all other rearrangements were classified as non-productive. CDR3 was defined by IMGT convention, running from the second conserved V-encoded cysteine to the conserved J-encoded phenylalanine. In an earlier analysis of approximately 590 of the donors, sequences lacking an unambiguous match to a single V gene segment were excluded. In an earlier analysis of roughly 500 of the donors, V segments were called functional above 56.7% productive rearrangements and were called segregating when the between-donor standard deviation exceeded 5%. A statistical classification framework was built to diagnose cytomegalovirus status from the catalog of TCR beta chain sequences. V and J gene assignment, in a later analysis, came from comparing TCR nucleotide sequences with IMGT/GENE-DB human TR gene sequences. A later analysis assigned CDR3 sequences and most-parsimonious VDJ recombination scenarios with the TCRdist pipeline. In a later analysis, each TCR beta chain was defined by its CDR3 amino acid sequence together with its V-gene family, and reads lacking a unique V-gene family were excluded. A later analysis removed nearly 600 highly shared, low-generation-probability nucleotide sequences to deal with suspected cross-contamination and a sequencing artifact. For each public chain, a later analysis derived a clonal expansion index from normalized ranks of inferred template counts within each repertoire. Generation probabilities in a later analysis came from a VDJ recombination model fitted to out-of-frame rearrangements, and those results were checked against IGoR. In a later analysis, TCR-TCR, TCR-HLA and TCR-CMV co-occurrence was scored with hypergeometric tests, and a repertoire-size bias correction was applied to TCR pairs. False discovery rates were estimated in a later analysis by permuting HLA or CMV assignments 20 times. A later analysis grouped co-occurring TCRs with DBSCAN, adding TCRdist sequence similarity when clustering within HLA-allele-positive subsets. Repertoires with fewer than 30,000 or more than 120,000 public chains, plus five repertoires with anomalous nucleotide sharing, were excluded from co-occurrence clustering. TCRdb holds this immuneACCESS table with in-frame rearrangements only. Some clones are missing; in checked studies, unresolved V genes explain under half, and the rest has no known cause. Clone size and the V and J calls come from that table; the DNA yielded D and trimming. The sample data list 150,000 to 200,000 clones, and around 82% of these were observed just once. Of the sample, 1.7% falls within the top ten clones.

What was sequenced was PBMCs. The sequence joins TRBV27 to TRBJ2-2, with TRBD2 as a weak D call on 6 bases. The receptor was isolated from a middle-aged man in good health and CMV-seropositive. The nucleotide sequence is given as TGTGCCAGCAGTGCGACTAGGGGGGAGCTGTTTTTT. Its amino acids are CASSATRGELFF.